This TCR beta chain was sequenced during a study of siplizumab effects on memory and regulatory T cells. Study-wide results and caveats: Proof of suppressive function in proliferating Tregs from siplizumab cultures was not established.

Germline CDR1 is LNHDA and CDR2 is SQIVND (reference sequence). This CDR3 is built from 13 residues. With 0 bases removed from V and 7 bases from J, the gap between germline ends came to 6 bases. Unstimulated naive, memory, effector memory and TEMRA subsets were sequenced, and this was done in a few donor pairs. This clone was detected only once. Its antigen is not known. Assays were performed on about 97,000 TCR templates per sample. Measured with immunoSEQ multiplex PCR; TCRdb has only the in-frame clones, and not every one. The table has roughly 50,000 clones, about 90% seen once; the top ten hold roughly 0.35%.

The clonotype originates from a human donor in good health. This chain joins TRBV19 and TRBJ1-4; D gene ambiguous. Input material: naive CD8+ T cells sorted from blood. This CDR3 is CASSIDGREKLFF. The CDR3 nucleotides are TGTGCCAGTAGTATAGATGGGCGTGAAAAACTGTTTTTT.